The following is a T cell receptor beta chain sequence with its context. This record comes from a study of blood T cell repertoires in COVID-19. Germline assignment: CDR1 SNHLY and CDR2 FYNNEI. V lost 6 bases to trimming and J lost 8 bases; unmatched junction nucleotides: 8. CDR3 length equals 14 residues. Profiling relied on immunoSEQ multiplex PCR, and the TCRdb table lists in-frame clones only, not all of them. The sample contains 140,000 to 150,000 clones, 80% of which appear only once. The source is a man between 60 and 75 years old with active or convalescent COVID-19. This rearrangement joins TRBV2 to TRBJ1-4; 8 nucleotides agree with TRBD1. Sequencing input: peripheral blood. In DNA, the CDR3 is TGTGCCAGCAGCCCGACAGGGGTTCGAGAAAAACTGTTTTTT. Encoded protein: CASSPTGVREKLFF.